The 8 T cell receptor beta chains below were found in one sample sequenced in a study of PD-1 blockade in classical Hodgkin lymphoma. There was relapse after autologous stem cell transplantation in every patient, and there was variation in brentuximab vedotin exposure. Repertoires were generated with immunoSEQ multiplex PCR, while TCRdb's copy carries only in-frame clones and drops some. The sample shows 40,000 to 65,000 clones, over 75% of them seen only once. Specimen: peripheral blood mononuclear cells (PBMCs), collected at baseline. These receptor sequences come from a human donor with classical Hodgkin lymphoma.

J is TRBJ1-4 and V is TRBV27; no reliable D call. Trimming stripped 1 base from V and 5 bases from J, with 11 bases between. The CDR3 has 15 amino acids. The germline V gene encodes CDR1 MNHEY and CDR2 SMNVEV (reference sequence). CDR3 bases: TGTGCCAGCAGTTTATGGTTGGCGGCCAATGAAAAACTGTTTTTT. Translation gives CASSLWLAANEKLFF.

In its sample, this clone ranks as medium-sized. V is TRBV4-1 and J is TRBJ1-2; no reliable D call. The germline V gene encodes CDR1 MGHRA and CDR2 YSYEKL. Trimming shortened V by 4 bases and J by 8 bases, and 20 bases separated the two germline ends. The CDR3 sequence is 15 residues long. The DNA for the CDR3 is TGCGCCAGCAGCCTCCTTTTTCCTCTACGCGGAGGCTACACCTTC. Translating it yields CASSLLFPLRGGYTF.

V is TRBV7-3 and J is TRBJ2-6; D might be TRBD2 (5 bases). The CDR3 consists of 16 residues. Per the germline V gene, CDR1 is SGHTA and CDR2 is FQGTGA. Trimming removed 5 bases at V and 2 bases at J, with 13 bases between. The CDR3 region is CASSPYSGAGANVLTF. In DNA form, the CDR3 reads TGTGCCAGCAGCCCCTACAGCGGAGCTGGGGCCAACGTCCTGACTTTC. Together with reference TRBV7-3 and TRBJ2-6, the CDR3 gives the full variable domain: GAGVSQTPSNKVTEKGKYVELRCDPISGHTALYWYRQSLGQGPEFLIYFQGTGAADDSGLPNDRFFAVRPEGSVSTLKIQRTERGDSAVYLCASSPYSGAGANVLTFGAGSRLTVL.

This clone was seen just once. DNA for the CDR3: TGTGCCAGCAGCGTACCCTCGGACAGGGAGGGGTGGAACACCGGGGAGCTGTTTTTT. Translation: CASSVPSDREGWNTGELFF. The chain carries TRBV9 and TRBJ2-2; possible D gene TRBD1, 8 bases. This CDR3 comprises 19 residues. V lost 1 base and J 1 base, leaving 20 bases between the germline ends. Germline V gene lookup returns CDR1 SGDLS and CDR2 YYNGEE.

This clone has a single count. This chain connects TRBV15 to TRBJ2-1; possibly TRBD2 for D (6 bases). CDR1 is LNHNV and CDR2 is YYDKDF in the germline V gene (reference sequence). Between the trimmed V and J ends, which lost 0 bases and 12 bases, there was a span of 12 bases. The CDR3 spans 13 residues. Here the CDR3 reads CATSRERDLLQFF. In nucleotides, the CDR3 is TGTGCCACCAGCAGAGAACGGGACTTGTTGCAGTTCTTC.

The rearrangement links TRBV4-1 to TRBJ2-2; 14 nucleotides match TRBD2. Germline-derived CDR1 and CDR2 are MGHRA and YSYEKL. CDR3 length equals 18 residues. V lost 6 bases and J lost 6; bases outside the gene matches: 12. Here the CDR3 DNA reads TGCGCCAGCAGACCTTTGACTAGCGGGAGGGCCTTGGCCGGGGAGCTGTTTTTT. Its protein is CASRPLTSGRALAGELFF.

The chain uses TRBV29-1 and TRBJ1-4, with TRBD1 as a possible D gene (6 bases). Trimming stripped 4 bases from V and 5 bases from J, with 11 bases between. CDR1 is SQVTM and CDR2 is ANQGSEA in the germline V gene. This CDR3 has 13 residues. The DNA of the CDR3 is TGCAGCGTTGGGACAGCCATGAATGAAAAACTGTTTTTT. This gives the protein CSVGTAMNEKLFF.

The genes are TRBV2 and TRBJ2-2; D unresolved. Trimming took 2 bases from V and 8 from J, leaving 9 bases between them. This CDR3 contains 13 residues. Germline lookup yields CDR1 SNHLY and CDR2 FYNNEI. The DNA for the CDR3 is TGTGCCAGCAGTGAACTATTTCAGGGGGAGCTGTTTTTT. It specifies CASSELFQGELFF.